This record looks at one TCR beta chain sequence and its context. Its antigen remains unidentified. This sample was taken from a study of monozygotic twins with inflammatory bowel disease. General study findings and limits: Among twins, concordant and discordant pairs did not differ in repertoire similarity, possibly from limited power.

From the 5' RACE reads, TCRdb lists one entry per CDR3 protein and no DNA. The sample data list a few hundred thousand distinct CDR3 sequences. Germline V gives CDR1 SGHNT, CDR2 YYREEE (reference sequence). The CDR3 runs to 16 residues. Material for sequencing was blood. The chain carries TRBV5-4 and TRBJ1-1; the D gene TCRdb calls, TRBD1, cannot be checked with no DNA. The clonotype comes from a human donor with ulcerative colitis or Crohn's disease, or a healthy co-twin of an affected twin (not recorded which). This chain's CDR3 is CASSANPGALNTEAFF.